Shown below are 25 T cell receptor beta chains from a single sample sequenced in a study of shared clonotypes between healthy human individuals. Sequencing was performed with immunoSEQ multiplex PCR; in TCRdb, only in-frame clones are kept and a portion is missing. Of about 2.3 million clones listed, 85% to 95% were seen once; the top ten hold roughly 0.34%. Sequencing used naive CD4+ T cells from PBMCs. Subset given: CD45RA+ positively selected. The receptor source for this set is a man in his late teens or twenties in good health. Some clones in this sample may be carry-over from other donors' samples.

The CDR3 is CASRRQGAYGYTF. CDR3 coding DNA: TGTGCCAGCAGGCGCCAGGGGGCCTATGGCTACACCTTC. This chain connects TRBV5-6 to TRBJ1-2; TRBD1 matches at 8 bases. CDR1 and CDR2 from the germline V gene are SGHDT and YYEEEE. Trimming at V came to 5 bases and at J to 4 bases, leaving 4 bases not matched to a gene. The CDR3 length is 13 residues.

This clone was detected only once. At the DNA level, this CDR3 is encoded by other sequences in the same sample as well. The chain recombines TRBV28 with TRBJ1-1; D is possibly TRBD1 (6 bases). CDR3 length: 15 amino acids. Germline CDR1 reads MDHEN; CDR2 reads SYDVKM. V was pared by 3 bases and J by 1 base, with 12 bases between. The CDR3: CASSLGGAKNTEAFF. CDR3 coding DNA: TGTGCCAGCAGTTTGGGGGGGGCTAAGAACACTGAAGCTTTCTTT.

The chain couples TRBV25-1 to TRBJ2-1; 8 bases are a match to TRBD2. The CDR3 totals 15 residues. After removal of 8 bases from V and 0 bases from J, the junction contained 6 bases not matched to a gene. Germline-derived CDR1 and CDR2 are MGHDK and SYGVNS. The chain's CDR3 is CASGRGGSSYNEQFF. The CDR3 region has the DNA TGTGCCAGCGGGCGCGGGGGGAGCTCCTACAATGAGCAGTTCTTC.

The chain employs TRBV10-3 and TRBJ2-3, with D unresolved. The CDR3 sequence is 13 residues long. V was cut by 5 bases and J by 6 bases, with 12 bases left in between. Germline V CDR1 and CDR2: ENHRY, SYGVKD. For the CDR3, the DNA is TGTGCCATCAGTTTTGTGCGGACGGATACGCAGTATTTT. Protein: CAISFVRTDTQYF.

The chain combines TRBV2 with TRBJ2-7; 9 bases map to TRBD1. The germline V gene has CDR1 SNHLY and CDR2 FYNNEI. Unmatched junction bases numbered 12, after V lost 8 bases and J lost 1 base. The CDR3 loop spans 16 amino acids. CDR3 in DNA: TGTGCCAGCCGGGACAGGGCCCTTCCCTTATCCTACGAGCAGTACTTC. Protein product: CASRDRALPLSYEQYF.

This chain joins TRBV4-3 and TRBJ1-2; the D is unclear. Trimming shortened V by 1 base and J by 0 bases, and 9 bases separated the two germline ends. Germline loops: CDR1 LGHNA, CDR2 YSLEER. CDR3 length equals 15 residues. The CDR3 is CASSQGGSANYGYTF. The CDR3 coding sequence is TGCGCCAGCAGCCAAGGAGGGTCGGCTAACTATGGCTACACCTTC.

The V call is TRBV28, the J call TRBJ1-2; TRBD1 matches at 10 bases. CDR3 length: 16 residues. The germline V gene has CDR1 MDHEN and CDR2 SYDVKM. Trimming cost V 2 bases and J 4 bases; bases outside gene matches: 7. This chain's CDR3 is CASSLIVTGGPYGYTF. The CDR3 DNA sequence: TGTGCCAGCAGTTTAATTGTGACAGGGGGCCCCTATGGCTACACCTTC.

The V gene is TRBV29-1, the J gene TRBJ2-2; 14 bases fit TRBD2. V gave up 6 bases and J gave up 6 bases; unmatched junction bases: 3. Germline V gene sequence: CDR1 SQVTM, CDR2 ANQGSEA. CDR3 length: 14 amino acids. CDR3 nucleotides: TGCAGCGTGACTAGCGGGAGGGCCCCCGGGGAGCTGTTTTTT. It translates to CSVTSGRAPGELFF.

In regard to this clone: Other DNA sequences of this sample code for an identical CDR3. The chain has TRBV20-1 and TRBJ2-3; D gene unclear. The CDR3 has 10 residues. Trimming cost V 3 bases and J 4 bases, with 2 bases left between them. Germline V CDR1 and CDR2: DFQATT, SNEGSKA (reference sequence). The CDR3 DNA is TGCAGTGCTAGTCCAGATACGCAGTATTTT. This encodes CSASPDTQYF.

The chain combines TRBV6-5 with TRBJ1-2, with D unresolved. CDR3 length equals 14 residues. V lost 6 bases and J 5 bases, leaving 16 bases between the germline ends. CDR1 and CDR2 (germline): MNHEY, SVGAGI. CDR3 amino acids: CASRPTGGRYGYTF. The CDR3 DNA reads as TGTGCCAGCAGACCCACGGGAGGACGGTATGGCTACACCTTC.

The genes are TRBV4-1 and TRBJ2-2, with 12 bases that match TRBD2. Germline-derived CDR1 and CDR2 are MGHRA and YSYEKL. CDR3 length: 18 amino acids. The J segment lost 6 bases and the V segment lost 4 bases, leaving 12 bases of the junction unmatched. CDR3 amino acids: CASSRVASGRAGAGELFF. The CDR3 coding sequence is TGCGCCAGCAGCCGTGTGGCTAGCGGGAGGGCCGGGGCCGGGGAGCTGTTTTTT.

This chain uses TRBV29-1 with TRBJ2-1, with D possibly being TRBD1 (6 bases). Trimming took off 6 bases at V and 4 bases at J, with 13 bases between the two ends. This CDR3 is built from 13 residues. The germline gives CDR1 SQVTM, CDR2 ANQGSEA. CDR3 sequence reads: CSVLRDTYNEQFF. The CDR3, as DNA: TGCAGCGTACTTCGGGACACTTACAATGAGCAGTTCTTC.

This chain uses TRBV5-5 with TRBJ2-1, with 9 nucleotides matching TRBD2. Germline lookup yields CDR1 SGHKS and CDR2 YYEKEE (reference sequence). Trimming at V came to 1 base and at J to 7 bases, leaving 0 bases not matched to a gene. The CDR3 is made up of 13 amino acids. CDR3 amino acids: CASSLTSGNEQFF. As DNA, the CDR3 is TGTGCCAGCAGCTTGACTAGCGGGAATGAGCAGTTCTTC.

The chain joins TRBV18 to TRBJ2-2; TRBD1 aligns across 8 bases. V shed 6 bases and J 5 bases; nucleotides not matched to a gene: 5. The V gene's germline CDR1 is KGHSH and CDR2 LQKENI. The CDR3 has 14 residues. CDR3 region: CASSPDRATGELFF. CDR3 DNA: TGTGCCAGCTCTCCGGACAGGGCGACCGGGGAGCTGTTTTTT.

This CDR3 reads CASSLEAATSYNEQFF. CDR3 nucleotides: TGCGCCAGCAGCTTGGAAGCGGCGACCTCCTACAATGAGCAGTTCTTC. V and J are TRBV5-1 and TRBJ2-1, with TRBD2 as a possible D gene (5 bases). V shed 0 bases and J shed 0 bases, with 10 bases lying between them. The CDR3 extends over 16 amino acids. Germline V gene sequence: CDR1 SGHRS, CDR2 YFSETQ.

This chain connects TRBV7-3 to TRBJ2-6; D possibly corresponds to TRBD2 (5 bases). The germline V gene encodes CDR1 SGHTA and CDR2 FQGTGA. V was trimmed by 4 bases and J by 4 bases, leaving 17 bases between them. The CDR3 loop spans 17 amino acids. CDR3 nucleotides: TGTGCCAGCAGCTCGTACGCAACGGGGTCCGGGGCCAACGTCCTGACTTTC. Protein sequence: CASSSYATGSGANVLTF.

This rearrangement joins TRBV10-3 to TRBJ2-7; D gene uncertain. The CDR3 totals 14 residues. CDR1 is ENHRY and CDR2 is SYGVKD in the germline V gene. Trimming removed 2 bases at V and 7 bases at J, with 15 bases between. CDR3 amino acids: CAISEGGFQGEQYF. As DNA, the CDR3 is TGTGCCATCAGTGAGGGCGGCTTCCAAGGGGAGCAGTACTTC.

The gene calls are TRBV30 and TRBJ2-5; D possibly uses TRBD1 or TRBD2 (6 bases each). The CDR3 contains 13 residues. CDR1 and CDR2 from the germline V gene are GTSNPN and SVGIG (reference sequence). V lost 5 bases, J lost 5 bases, and 15 bases lay in between. CDR3 sequence: CAWGRRGTETQYF. CDR3 nucleotides: TGTGCCTGGGGGAGGAGGGGGACGGAGACCCAGTACTTC.

The chain is built from TRBV7-9 and TRBJ2-3; 7 bases line up with TRBD2. Trimming cost V 8 bases and J 7 bases; bases outside gene matches: 12. Germline CDR1 reads SEHNR; CDR2 reads FQNEAQ (reference sequence). The CDR3 totals 14 residues. The CDR3, as DNA: TGTGCCAGCCAACAGACAGCGGGGCACTATACGCAGTATTTT. This translates into CASQQTAGHYTQYF.

With respect to this clone: The sample carries other DNA sequences with the same CDR3. The V call is TRBV5-6, the J call TRBJ2-6; no reliable D call. Trimming shortened V by 2 bases and J by 2 bases, and 2 bases separated the two germline ends. CDR3 length: 13 residues. Germline lookup yields CDR1 SGHDT and CDR2 YYEEEE. CDR3 amino acids: CASSLAGANVLTF. CDR3 bases: TGTGCCAGCAGCTTAGCTGGGGCCAACGTCCTGACTTTC.

This chain joins TRBV28 and TRBJ2-3; 13 positions match TRBD2. From germline, CDR1 is MDHEN and CDR2 SYDVKM. The CDR3 is 17 residues long. J gave up 1 base and V 6 bases, and 7 bases lay outside the gene matches. The CDR3 bases are TGTGCCAGCAGCCGCGGGACTAGCGGGACTCGCACAGATACGCAGTATTTT. It specifies CASSRGTSGTRTDTQYF.

The V gene is TRBV5-1, the J gene TRBJ1-2; D is unclear. This CDR3 region has 15 residues. Germline CDR1 reads SGHRS; CDR2 reads YFSETQ. V was shortened by 4 bases and J by 0 bases, with 13 bases between the two germline ends. CDR3 in DNA: TGCGCCAGCAGCCTAGCGGGCTCGGCTAACTATGGCTACACCTTC. It translates to CASSLAGSANYGYTF.

The chain has TRBV5-1 and TRBJ2-5; D is possibly TRBD1 (5 bases). Per the germline V gene, CDR1 is SGHRS and CDR2 is YFSETQ. The ends were cut back, 9 bases at V and 5 bases at J, with 20 bases in the middle. The CDR3 contains 14 residues. CDR3 sequence: CATRTTVPGETQYF. CDR3 coding DNA: TGCGCCACCCGAACGACAGTCCCCGGGGAGACCCAGTACTTC.

This clone was seen once. The rearrangement joins TRBV7-2 to TRBJ2-2; TRBD1 is a possible D gene (5 bases). Germline CDR1 is SGHTA and CDR2 is FQGNSA. This CDR3 has 15 amino acids. The germline V and J ends were trimmed by 2 bases and 4 bases, with 11 bases remaining between them. The CDR3 loop is CASSLLGASTGELFF. In DNA, the CDR3 is TGTGCCAGCAGCTTACTAGGGGCGAGCACCGGGGAGCTGTTTTTT.

This clone was seen only once. The chain recombines TRBV5-4 with TRBJ1-2; TRBD1 aligns across 7 bases. CDR1 and CDR2 from the germline V gene are SGHNT and YYREEE (reference sequence). The CDR3 sequence is 14 residues long. With V trimmed by 4 bases and J by 2 bases, 5 bases remained unmatched. In DNA form, the CDR3 reads TGTGCCAGCAGCCCCCGGGACAGAAACTATGGCTACACCTTC. It specifies CASSPRDRNYGYTF. Based on the CDR3 plus reference TRBV5-4 and TRBJ1-2, the full variable domain is ETGVTQSPTHLIKTRGQQVTLRCSSQSGHNTVSWYQQALGQGPQFIFQYYREEENGRGNFPPRFSGLQFPNYSSELNVNALELDDSALYLCASSPRDRNYGYTFGSGTRLTVV.